Below, 4 T cell receptor beta chains from the same sample are listed, as sequenced in a study of patients with pleural tuberculosis. TCRdb fed the reads into MiXCR, producing one record per CDR3 protein. The sample has around 49,000 distinct CDR3 sequences, approximately 7.9% seen once. Receptors originate from a human donor with pleural tuberculosis.

J is TRBJ2-7 and V is TRBV5-4; unclear D gene. The CDR3 totals 13 residues. Trimming took off 3 bases at V and 0 bases at J, with 7 bases between the two ends. Germline CDR1 SGHNT, CDR2 YYREEE (reference sequence). The CDR3 reads CASSSPFSYEQYV. The DNA for the CDR3 is TGTGCCAGCAGCTCCCCCTTCTCCTACGAGCAGTACGTC.

Comment on this clonotype: Being one base from a much bigger clone, this may be a read error. The V gene is TRBV11-1, the J gene TRBJ2-1, with 8 bases aligning to TRBD1. The J call may be incorrect, as the DNA end agrees better with TRBJ1-2. CDR3 length equals 18 residues. Germline CDR1 SGHAT, CDR2 FQDESV (reference sequence). The CDR3 loop reads CASNLASGTGAADYGYTF. In nucleotides, the CDR3 is TGTGCCAGCAACTTAGCCTCCGGGACAGGTGCTGCTGACTATGGCTACACCTTC.

This clonotype was counted ten times or more. The rearrangement uses TRBV18 and TRBJ1-1, with a weak D call TRBD1 (6 bases). Germline V gene lookup returns CDR1 KGHSH and CDR2 LQKENI. This CDR3 has 17 residues. The V and J ends lost 3 bases and 4 bases respectively, with 21 bases between them. The CDR3 reads CASSPLPGASVSTEAFF. The CDR3 coding sequence is TGTGCCAGCTCACCCCTACCGGGGGCATCGGTTAGCACTGAAGCTTTCTTT.

Many counts were recorded for this clonotype. This chain links TRBV10-3 with TRBJ1-4; D unclear. With 0 bases removed from V and 13 bases from J, the gap between germline ends came to 15 bases. Germline-derived CDR1 and CDR2 are ENHRY and SYGVKD. CDR3 size: 14 residues. In DNA form, the CDR3 reads TGTGCCATCAGTGAGTCGAACAATATCATCGGACTGTTTTTT. It translates to CAISESNNIIGLFF.